One sample yielded the 27 T cell receptor beta chains listed below, sequenced in a study of tumor-infiltrating lymphocytes in primary liver carcinoma (dated by TCRdb to 2015 to 2018). Total RNA and DNA were co-extracted from around 20-30 mg of bulk tissue with the AllPrep DNA/RNA mini kit, without cell sorting. TCRdb shows the sequencer as Illumina HiSeq 2500. A constant-region primer and ProtoScript II reverse transcriptase were used to reverse-transcribe TCRbeta-specific cDNA from roughly 0.55 ug total RNA. TCRbeta libraries were built with three nested multiplex PCR rounds, a slightly modified ARM-PCR procedure. Each of the first two PCR rounds ran for about 9 cycles and used multiplex TRBV1-TRBV30 forward primers together with a Cbeta reverse primer. TCRdb handled the public reads itself, with Q25 trimming in fastp and clone calling in MiXCR, and kept productive beta chains. Rows matching on CDR3 protein sequence are summarized as one entry with the most common DNA and genes. The sample data list over 100,000 distinct CDR3 sequences, and nearly 70% of these were observed just once. 8.1% of the sample is held by the ten biggest clonotypes.

Material: tumor-adjacent normal liver tissue. Every receptor here comes from a woman in her fifties or sixties with primary liver carcinoma and hepatitis B virus infection.

This clonotype was counted a single time. A much bigger clone sits one base away, suggesting this may be a read error. The V gene is TRBV7-9, the J gene TRBJ2-3, with unresolved D. The V and J ends lost 11 bases and 0 bases respectively, with 12 bases between them. There are 13 residues in the CDR3. The germline gives CDR1 SEHNR, CDR2 FQNEAQ (reference sequence). The CDR3 coding sequence is TGTGCCGGCAATTCCCAAAGCACAGATACGCAGTATTTT. Its translation: CAGNSQSTDTQYF.

This clonotype has only one observation. The chain combines TRBV21-1 with TRBJ1-2. TRBV21-1 is a recognized pseudogene. The CDR3 spans 15 residues. DNA of the CDR3: TGTGCCAGCAGCAAAGTGGCGGGGGCCCCTAATGACTACACCTTC. Amino acids: CASSKVAGAPNDYTF.

The rearrangement links TRBV12-3 or TRBV12-4 to TRBJ1-5, with a tentative D call TRBD1 (5 bases). Trimming stripped 2 bases from V and 2 bases from J, with 28 bases between. The CDR3 is 21 amino acids. CDR3 in DNA: TGTGCCAGCAGTTTAACCCCGGCGGCAGTCATTTATTGGGGCGGCAATCAGCCCCAGCATTTT. Amino acids: CASSLTPAAVIYWGGNQPQHF.

This clonotype was counted many times. The chain employs TRBV4-1 and TRBJ2-7, with D perhaps TRBD1 or TRBD2 (5 bases each). The V and J ends lost 0 bases and 2 bases respectively, with 14 bases between them. Germline CDR1 reads MGHRA; CDR2 reads YSYEKL. CDR3 size: 16 residues. The DNA for the CDR3 is TGCGCCAGCAGCCAAGAATTACCGGGACCCGCCTACGAGCAGTACTTC. It specifies CASSQELPGPAYEQYF.

This chain uses TRBV20-1 with TRBJ2-6; possibly TRBD1 for D (5 bases). Germline values: CDR1 DFQATT, CDR2 SNEGSKA (reference sequence). The CDR3 is 17 amino acids. V gave up 3 bases and J gave up 0 bases, with 15 bases separating them. CDR3 amino acids: CSARSLRVLSGANVLTF. The CDR3 bases are TGCAGTGCTAGGAGCCTCAGGGTCCTCTCTGGGGCCAACGTCCTGACTTTC.

The chain carries TRBV29-1 and TRBJ1-2, with D perhaps matching TRBD1 (5 bases). Germline V gene data show CDR1 as SQVTM and CDR2 as ANQGSEA. The CDR3 spans 14 residues. CDR3 sequence: CGLLTGTKDYGYTF. CDR3 in DNA: TGCGGCCTTCTAACCGGGACCAAGGACTATGGCTACACCTTC.

On this clonotype itself: No conserved phenylalanine or tryptophan is present at the end of the CDR3, so a read error is the likely explanation. The J gene is TRBJ2-4, the V gene TRBV4-1, with TRBD2 as a possible D gene (5 bases). In germline, CDR1 is MGHRA, CDR2 YSYEKL. The CDR3 contains 15 residues. This CDR3 reads CASSPFGEAKNIQYY. Here the CDR3 DNA reads TGCGCCAGCAGCCCCTTCGGGGAAGCCAAAAACATCCAGTACTAC.

Concerning this clonotype: The conserved closing phenylalanine or tryptophan is absent in this CDR3, likely reflecting a read error. This chain links TRBV29-1 with TRBJ2-2; the match to TRBD1 covers 7 bases. This CDR3 spans 16 amino acids. Trimming at V came to 8 bases and at J to 4 bases, leaving 16 bases not matched to a gene. Germline assignment: CDR1 SQVTM and CDR2 ANQGSEA. The CDR3 coding sequence is TGCAGCATTGCCCCTGACGGGACAGCCTTCACCGGGGAGCTGTTTTAT. Translating it yields CSIAPDGTAFTGELFY.

In its sample, this clonotype was seen many times. The chain links TRBV11-1 to TRBJ1-1, with TRBD1 matching 7 bases. The CDR3 spans 15 residues. After removal of 4 bases from V and 0 bases from J, the junction contained 5 bases not matched to a gene. Germline CDR1 reads SGHAT; CDR2 reads FQDESV (reference sequence). The CDR3 sequence is CASSSTGTVNTEAFF. The CDR3 DNA follows: TGTGCCAGCAGCTCAACCGGGACAGTGAACACTGAAGCTTTCTTT.

The V call is TRBV11-2, the J call TRBJ2-7; 9 bases agree with TRBD1. This CDR3 comprises 15 residues. V lost 10 bases, J lost 7 bases, and 17 bases stayed unmatched. Germline V gene lookup returns CDR1 SGHAT and CDR2 FQNNGV. CDR3 amino acids: CANRYAGQGTREQYF. In DNA, the CDR3 is TGTGCCAACCGCTACGCCGGACAGGGGACACGAGAGCAGTACTTC. Combining the CDR3 with reference TRBV11-2 and TRBJ2-7 gives the whole variable domain EAGVAQSPRYKIIEKRQSVAFWCNPISGHATLYWYQQILGQGPKLLIQFQNNGVVDDSQLPKDRFSAERLKGVDSTLKIQPAKLEDSAVYLCANRYAGQGTREQYFGPGTRLTVT.

Comments on this clonotype: Relative to the germline gene, one junction end is altered; a read error may explain this. V and J are TRBV28 and TRBJ1-3, with unresolved D. This CDR3 comprises 13 residues. Germline CDR1 MDHEN, CDR2 SYDVKM. CDR3 DNA sequence: TGTGTCAGCGTCTTAACCCTGGGAAACGCCATATATTTT. Protein sequence: CVSVLTLGNAIYF.

Comment on this clonotype: One end of the junction varies from germline; a read error may be responsible. This chain connects TRBV12-3 or TRBV12-4 to TRBJ2-7; tentatively, D is TRBD1 (6 bases). The CDR3 has 12 amino acids. CDR3 sequence: CTSSSQGDEQYF. The CDR3, as DNA: TGTACCAGCAGCTCACAGGGAGACGAACAGTACTTC.

Turning to this clonotype: One end of the junction does not line up with germline, which may come from a read error. The gene calls are TRBV6-2 or TRBV6-3 and TRBJ2-1, with D tentatively TRBD1 (5 bases). Germline lookup yields CDR1 MNHEY and CDR2 SVGEGT. This CDR3 has 13 amino acids. The CDR3 nucleotides read TGTGTCAGCAGGGCGACTGCAAACAATGAGCAGCTCTTC. Translated, it gives CVSRATANNEQLF.

Concerning this clonotype itself: Being one base from a much bigger clone, this may be a read error. The V gene is TRBV5-1, the J gene TRBJ1-4; D remains unclear. CDR1 is SGHRS and CDR2 is YFSETQ in the germline V gene. The CDR3 loop spans 17 amino acids. CDR3 in amino acids: CASSASPNIERGENLFF. The CDR3 DNA reads TGCGCCAGCAGCGCCAGCCCAAACATCGAACGGGGAGAAAATCTGTTTTTT.

In the case of this clonotype: At one end, the junction sequence differs from germline, possibly due to a read error. The rearrangement uses TRBV5-1 and TRBJ1-1; D possibly corresponds to TRBD1 (5 bases). The CDR3 is 15 residues long. CDR1 and CDR2 from the germline V gene are SGHRS and YFSETQ. CDR3 amino acids: CASIPGAPLNAEAFF. The CDR3 coding sequence is TGCGCCAGCATCCCTGGGGCCCCCTTGAACGCTGAAGCTTTCTTT.

Concerning this clonotype: The CDR3 does not close with the conserved phenylalanine or tryptophan, likely indicating a read error. This sequence joins TRBV4-1 and TRBJ2-2; 7 bases align to TRBD1. The ends lost 4 bases at V and 6 bases at J; junction bases unmatched: 8. From germline, CDR1 is MGHRA and CDR2 YSYEKL. The CDR3 extends over 15 amino acids. Written as DNA, the CDR3 is TGCGCCAGCAGCCCGGACAGGCGGTTCCCCGGGGAGCTGTTTTCT. This gives the protein CASSPDRRFPGELFS.

Of note for this clonotype: It may be a read error: a sequence one base away is much more abundant. The rearrangement joins TRBV7-9 to TRBJ2-3; 9 bases are a match to TRBD2. The germline V gene encodes CDR1 SEHNR and CDR2 FQNEAQ (reference sequence). This CDR3 is built from 16 residues. Trimming cost V 5 bases and J 1 base; bases outside gene matches: 7. As DNA, the CDR3 is TGTGCCAGCAGCCCCCGAGTAGCGGGAGGCACAGATACGCAGTATTTT. Protein sequence: CASSPRVAGGTDTQYF. The complete variable domain, with remaining parts taken from reference TRBV7-9 and TRBJ2-3, reads DTGVSQNPRHKITKRGQNVTFRCDPISEHNRLYWYRQTLGQGPEFLTYFQNEAQLEKSRLLSDRFSAERPKGSFSTLEIQRTEQGDSAMYLCASSPRVAGGTDTQYFGPGTRLTVL.

As to this clonotype: The missing conserved phenylalanine or tryptophan at the end of this CDR3 makes a read error likely. The chain carries TRBV11-2 and TRBJ2-7; TRBD2 aligns across 8 bases. CDR1 is SGHAT, CDR2 FQNNGV, per germline. The CDR3 loop spans 18 amino acids. In nucleotides, the CDR3 is TGTACCAGCATCTTAGATTGGGTCAGTCTAGCGGGTCCCTACGAGCAGTACTCC. Its protein is CTSILDWVSLAGPYEQYS.

This sequence joins TRBV29-1 and TRBJ2-7; D could derive from TRBD1 or TRBD2 (6 bases each). The CDR3 has 12 residues. In germline, CDR1 is SQVTM, CDR2 ANQGSEA. The V and J ends lost 6 bases and 3 bases respectively, with 12 bases between them. CDR3 nucleotides: TGCAGCGTACAGGGAGGAGTCTACGAGCAGTACTTC. Amino acid sequence: CSVQGGVYEQYF.

With regard to this clonotype: A read error may account for a junction end that differs from germline. This chain links TRBV12-3 or TRBV12-4 with TRBJ2-2; 7 bases agree with TRBD2. The CDR3 length is 16 residues. In DNA, the CDR3 is TGTGACAGCAGTTTAGCGGGCAGGGCAGACACCGGGGAGCTGTTTTTT. Its translation: CDSSLAGRADTGELFF.

A note on this clonotype: Relative to the germline gene, one junction end is altered; a read error may explain this. The chain has TRBV6-5 and TRBJ1-1; 8 nucleotides agree with TRBD1. The CDR3 sequence is 13 residues long. Germline values: CDR1 MNHEY, CDR2 SVGAGI. The CDR3, as DNA: TGTGCCAGCAGTAAAAGCAGGGGGCGTGAAGCTCTCTTT. It translates to CASSKSRGREALF.

This clonotype was detected a few times. The V call is TRBV7-3, the J call TRBJ2-3; D is undetermined. The V end was cut by 5 bases, the J end by 0 bases, with 12 bases between. Per germline, CDR1 SGHTA and CDR2 FQGTGA. The CDR3 covers 15 residues. The CDR3 region is CASSASIGSTDTQYF. The CDR3 DNA sequence: TGTGCCAGCAGCGCCTCGATAGGTAGCACAGATACGCAGTATTTT.

This clonotype was detected ten times or more. The CDR3 region is CASSLGGSYEFF. CDR3 nucleotide sequence: TGTGCCAGCAGCTTGGGGGGGTCCTACGAGTTCTTC. This sequence joins TRBV5-6 and TRBJ2-1, with D perhaps TRBD1 or TRBD2 (5 bases each). Trimming left V 0 bases short and J 14 bases short, with 12 bases between. The CDR3 length is 12 residues. CDR1 is SGHDT, CDR2 YYEEEE, per germline.

The chain recombines TRBV6-5 with TRBJ2-7; TRBD1 matches 8 bases. V was pared by 7 bases and J by 2 bases, with 7 bases of the junction left unmatched. The CDR3 has 14 residues. The germline gives CDR1 MNHEY, CDR2 SVGAGI. The CDR3 is CASNRDRSTYEQYF. The CDR3 coding sequence is TGTGCCAGCAATCGGGACAGGAGCACCTACGAGCAGTACTTC.

Comment on this clonotype: The germline gene is not matched at one end of the junction; a read error may be the cause. The gene calls are TRBV11-2 and TRBJ2-1, with D tentatively TRBD1 (6 bases). Germline values: CDR1 SGHAT, CDR2 FQNNGV. This CDR3 has 15 amino acids. CDR3 region: CASSLEGGETNEQFF. CDR3 DNA sequence: TGCGCCAGCAGCTTAGAAGGGGGAGAGACCAATGAGCAGTTCTTT.

This rearrangement joins TRBV30 to TRBJ2-5; the match to TRBD2 covers 10 bases. The germline CDR1 and CDR2 sequences are GTSNPN and SVGIG (reference sequence). This CDR3 is built from 16 residues. V lost 3 bases to trimming and J lost 5 bases; unmatched junction nucleotides: 12. The CDR3 DNA sequence: TGTGCCTGGAGGAGCGGGAGGGGAGGTCGGGGTGAGACCCAGTACTTC. Translating gives CAWRSGRGGRGETQYF.

The rearrangement uses TRBV12-3 or TRBV12-4 and TRBJ2-7; a weak D match, TRBD1 (5 bases). V dropped 4 bases and J dropped 3 bases, with 19 bases sitting between them. The CDR3 is made up of 16 amino acids. CDR3 sequence reads: CASSSQDICRNYEQYF. The CDR3 bases are TGTGCCAGCAGTTCACAGGATATCTGCCGGAACTACGAGCAGTACTTC.